This T cell receptor beta chain was found in a study of technical replicates of blood from several donors. The protocol was immunoSEQ multiplex PCR, while the TCRdb copy is restricted to in-frame clones and leaves out a portion. The sample carries about 81,000 clones, 90% to 96% recorded once. Sequenced: T cells isolated from PBMCs. This TCR came from a human donor in good health.

Here the CDR3 DNA reads TGTGCCAGCAGCTTCGTGACTCAGCATTGGACTGAAGCTTTCTTT. It codes for CASSFVTQHWTEAFF. This sequence joins TRBV5-6 and TRBJ1-1; no reliable D call. The CDR3 covers 15 residues. The V gene lost 2 bases and the J gene lost 5 bases, with 16 bases spanning the gap. CDR1 SGHDT and CDR2 YYEEEE come from the germline V gene.